These 21 T cell receptor beta chains share one sample of origin, sequenced in a study of cytomegalovirus exposure and HLA in healthy donors (dated 2017 in TCRdb). Libraries were constructed by the immunoSEQ multiplex PCR assay. For the multiplex PCR, a mixture combining 60 forward primers for TCR Vbeta segments and 13 reverse primers for TCR Jbeta segments was used. TCRdb retrieved this table from immuneACCESS and kept in-frame rearrangements only. Not all clones are present; in checked studies, unresolved V genes account for under half, and no reason is known for the remainder. The sample contains about 55,000 clones, 65% to 80% of them found a single time. The top ten hold 30% to 35% of the sample. Sequenced sample: PBMCs. These receptors all come from a man aged 40-49 years in good health and CMV-seropositive.

This rearrangement joins TRBV2 to TRBJ2-1, with 9 positions matching TRBD2. V shed 6 bases and J 0 bases; nucleotides not matched to a gene: 6. This CDR3 region has 16 residues. CDR1 is SNHLY, CDR2 FYNNEI, per germline. CDR3 DNA sequence: TGTGCCAGCAGCGAGGGACTAGCCTTCTCCTACAATGAGCAGTTCTTC. It encodes CASSEGLAFSYNEQFF.

This CDR3 is CASSQDFSSTDTQYF. In DNA, the CDR3 is TGTGCCAGCTCCCAAGACTTCAGTTCCACAGATACGCAGTATTTT. The J gene is TRBJ2-3, the V gene TRBV18; the D is unclear. CDR1 is KGHSH and CDR2 is LQKENI in the germline V gene. V gave up 6 bases and J gave up 2 bases, with 15 bases separating them. CDR3 length: 15 amino acids.

V and J are TRBV2 and TRBJ2-3; 8 nucleotides align to TRBD2. V dropped 6 bases and J dropped 4; count of bases not matched to a gene: 3. Germline CDR1 reads SNHLY; CDR2 reads FYNNEI. The CDR3 length is 13 residues. The CDR3 DNA is TGTGCCAGCAGGACTAGCGCTGCAGATACGCAGTATTTT. It yields the protein CASRTSAADTQYF.

This clone was observed a few times. The rearrangement joins TRBV7-7 to TRBJ2-2; possible D gene TRBD1, 6 bases. V was shortened by 4 bases and J by 1 base, with 7 bases between the two germline ends. The germline V gene has CDR1 SSHAT and CDR2 FNYEAQ (reference sequence). CDR3 size: 14 residues. CDR3 region: CASSWTVNTGELFF. The CDR3, as DNA: TGTGCCAGCAGCTGGACAGTGAACACCGGGGAGCTGTTTTTT.

The chain combines TRBV29-1 with TRBJ2-7, with TRBD1 matching 9 bases. V was pared by 7 bases and J by 4 bases, with 8 bases of the junction left unmatched. The CDR3 sequence is 13 residues long. Germline V lookup: CDR1 SQVTM, CDR2 ANQGSEA. In DNA form, the CDR3 reads TGCAGCGCTCATGGGACAGGGAGGTACGAGCAGTACTTC. Its protein product is CSAHGTGRYEQYF.

This chain links TRBV25-1 with TRBJ2-7, with a possible D match to TRBD1 (5 bases). The CDR3 sequence is 13 residues long. Trimming removed 0 bases at V and 5 bases at J, with 8 bases between. Germline values: CDR1 MGHDK, CDR2 SYGVNS. The CDR3 here is CASSEYGHHEQYF. The CDR3 DNA is TGTGCCAGCAGTGAATATGGACACCACGAGCAGTACTTC.

The rearrangement uses TRBV15 and TRBJ1-5; D might be TRBD1 (5 bases). Germline V CDR1 and CDR2: LNHNV, YYDKDF (reference sequence). CDR3 length equals 14 residues. V was cut by 5 bases and J by 7 bases, with 15 bases left in between. CDR3 sequence (DNA): TGTGCCACCAGCCATAGGAGGGGACGCCAGCCCCAGCATTTT. Its protein product is CATSHRRGRQPQHF.

This clone was seen a handful of times. V usage is TRBV2 and J usage is TRBJ2-5, with 7 bases aligning to TRBD2. V trimming: 10 bases; J trimming: 0 bases; junction bases outside the gene matches: 8. The germline V gene encodes CDR1 SNHLY and CDR2 FYNNEI. The CDR3 extends over 14 amino acids. The CDR3 region has the DNA TGTGCCACCAGCGGGGATCGGTACCAAGAGACCCAGTACTTC. It yields the protein CATSGDRYQETQYF.

This chain uses TRBV4-1 with TRBJ2-1; tentative D call: TRBD1 (5 bases). Germline V gene data show CDR1 as MGHRA and CDR2 as YSYEKL. The CDR3 loop spans 13 amino acids. Trimming removed 5 bases at V and 9 bases at J, with 14 bases between. As DNA, the CDR3 is TGCGCCAGCAGCTTTAATCAGGGTAGTGAGCAGTTCTTC. This codes for CASSFNQGSEQFF.

This CDR3 is CASSAPTYPDTQYF. The CDR3 DNA sequence: TGTGCCAGCAGCGCCCCCACATACCCAGATACGCAGTATTTT. The chain combines TRBV6-1 with TRBJ2-3; D remains unclear. Deletions cut 6 bases from V and 4 bases from J, with 14 bases between. CDR1 is MNHNS, CDR2 SASEGT, per germline. This CDR3 contains 14 residues.

This chain links TRBV9 with TRBJ1-6, with TRBD1 as a possible D gene (6 bases). The CDR3 loop spans 15 amino acids. V gave up 3 bases and J gave up 7 bases, with 14 bases separating them. Germline V gene data show CDR1 as SGDLS and CDR2 as YYNGEE. CDR3 nucleotide sequence: TGTGCCAGCAGCGCCCGACAGGCGCCCAATTCACCCCTCCACTTT. The encoded protein is CASSARQAPNSPLHF.

V usage is TRBV10-3 and J usage is TRBJ1-6; 8 nucleotides line up with TRBD1. Germline values: CDR1 ENHRY, CDR2 SYGVKD. The CDR3 runs 14 residues. The V and J ends lost 10 bases and 7 bases, in that order; junction bases with no gene match: 9. The CDR3 DNA reads as TGTGCCACACAGGGGGTGCTGAGGAATTCACCCCTCCACTTT. Residues: CATQGVLRNSPLHF.

The V gene is TRBV30, the J gene TRBJ2-7; 9 bases are shared with TRBD1. After removal of 1 base from V and 9 bases from J, the junction contained 4 bases not matched to a gene. There are 12 residues in the CDR3. CDR1 is GTSNPN and CDR2 is SVGIG in the germline V gene (reference sequence). CDR3 loop: CAWSATGGLQYF. In nucleotides, the CDR3 is TGTGCCTGGAGTGCGACAGGGGGATTGCAGTACTTC.

V gene TRBV7-2 combines with J gene TRBJ2-7, with D perhaps TRBD2 (7 bases). In germline, CDR1 is SGHTA, CDR2 FQGNSA. V shed 5 bases and J shed 0 bases, with 14 bases lying between them. The CDR3 spans 15 residues. Here the CDR3 DNA reads TGTGCCAGCAGCCTTGGGGGGGGCGGCTCCTACGAGCAGTACTTC. Its translation is CASSLGGGGSYEQYF. Variable domain in full (rest from reference TRBV7-2 and TRBJ2-7): GAGVSQSPSNKVTEKGKDVELRCDPISGHTALYWYRQSLGQGLEFLIYFQGNSAPDKSGLPSDRFSAERTGGSVSTLTIQRTQQEDSAVYLCASSLGGGGSYEQYFGPGTRLTVT.

This clone was seen more than once but under ten times. The chain recombines TRBV4-1 with TRBJ1-3; D possibly corresponds to TRBD1 (6 bases). Germline lookup yields CDR1 MGHRA and CDR2 YSYEKL. This CDR3 is built from 14 residues. Trimming left V 4 bases short and J 6 bases short, with 13 bases between. The CDR3 DNA reads TGCGCCAGCAGCCCACCGACAGGTGTAAACACCATATATTTT. This gives the protein CASSPPTGVNTIYF.

A few counts support this clone. The chain recombines TRBV7-6 with TRBJ1-2; 9 bases align to TRBD1. Germline CDR1 is SGHVS and CDR2 is FNYEAQ. The junction had 8 bases not matched to a gene; V was cut back by 2 bases and J by 7 bases. This CDR3 is built from 15 residues. The CDR3 nucleotides read TGTGCCAGCAGCTTACCTGGGACAGGGTACGGTGGCTACACCTTC. It translates to CASSLPGTGYGGYTF.

V is TRBV12-5 and J is TRBJ1-1, with no clear D. Looked up from germline, CDR1 is LGHNT and CDR2 is FRNRAP. The length of the CDR3 is 13 residues. Trimming took off 2 bases at V and 1 base at J, with 5 bases between the two ends. DNA of the CDR3: TGTGCTAGTGGTTTGTTACAGAACACTGAAGCTTTCTTT. Translating gives CASGLLQNTEAFF. The entire variable domain, with the rest obtained from reference TRBV12-5 and TRBJ1-1, is as follows: DARVTQTPRHKVTEMGQEVTMRCQPILGHNTVFWYRQTMMQGLELLAYFRNRAPLDDSGMPKDRFSAEMPDATLATLKIQPSEPRDSAVYFCASGLLQNTEAFFGQGTRLTVV.

The chain joins TRBV11-2 to TRBJ1-1; possible D gene TRBD1, 5 bases. Trimming pared 1 base from V and 5 bases from J, leaving 23 bases between. This CDR3 region has 18 residues. Germline V gene sequence: CDR1 SGHAT, CDR2 FQNNGV. In DNA, the CDR3 is TGTGCCAGCAGCTTAGGCTTCGGGCAGGGTGGGGTGAGGACTGAAGCTTTCTTT. This gives the protein CASSLGFGQGGVRTEAFF.

The V call is TRBV7-2, the J call TRBJ1-5, with 7 bases fitting TRBD1. The CDR3 consists of 14 residues. Per the germline V gene, CDR1 is SGHTA and CDR2 is FQGNSA. J was trimmed by 10 bases and V by 4 bases; bases with no gene match: 10. This CDR3 reads CASSSRQGAGPQHF. CDR3 DNA sequence: TGTGCCAGCAGCTCGAGACAGGGCGCTGGACCCCAGCATTTT.

The V and J genes are TRBV15 and TRBJ1-2; TRBD1 is a possible D gene (5 bases). Germline values: CDR1 LNHNV, CDR2 YYDKDF (reference sequence). This CDR3 region has 16 residues. V lost 2 bases and J 6 bases, leaving 19 bases between the germline ends. CDR3 DNA: TGTGCCACCAGCAGAACTAGCGGCTGGGGCGCGAATGGCTACACCTTC. The encoded protein is CATSRTSGWGANGYTF.

This chain uses TRBV6-6 with TRBJ1-1; a possible D gene is TRBD1 (6 bases). There are 11 residues in the CDR3. From germline, CDR1 is MNHNY and CDR2 SVGAGI (reference sequence). The V end was cut by 9 bases, the J end by 4 bases, with 9 bases between. The CDR3 DNA reads as TGTGCCAGTCAGGGGAGCACTGAAGCTTTCTTT. It yields the protein CASQGSTEAFF.